Given below is one T cell receptor (beta chain) in context. Its antigen is not known. Within the CD8+ T cell compartment, naive cells were CD45RO-CCR7+CD27+CD95-. This entry comes from a study of CXCR3-negative and CXCR3-positive naive CD8 T cells. Study findings and constraints: The study found more hydrophobic TRB CDR3s in CXCR3-positive naive cells than in CXCR3-negative naive cells.

The libraries of TRB cDNA were constructed through 5' RACE using UMI labels. For each CDR3 protein, TCRdb gives one entry from its re-call of the 5' RACE reads, without DNA. This sample contains around 88,000 distinct CDR3 sequences. CDR3 length equals 15 residues. V and J are TRBV21-1 and TRBJ2-1; the TCRdb call, TRBD1, lacks DNA for checking. TRBV21-1 is designated a pseudogene. Sequenced input: naive CXCR3+ CD8+ T cells from blood. Stated subset: CD45RO-CCR7+CD27+CD95- naive CD8+ T cells expressing CXCR3 (TNR3+). The clonotype originates from a human donor in good health. Some clones in this sample may be carry-over from other donors' samples. Here the CDR3 reads CASSKDRDRVNEQFF.